One sample yielded the 18 T cell receptor beta chains listed below, sequenced in a study of CD8 T cells in Susac syndrome. A quantity of roughly 0.5 to 1 ug RNA underwent reverse transcription using random hexamers. MiXCR was run by TCRdb on the immunoSEQ multiplex PCR reads, yielding one entry per CDR3 protein. The data show 400,000 or so distinct CDR3 sequences, approximately 85% seen once. Sequences were obtained from CD8+ T cells from PBMCs. Source of these receptors: a human donor with multiple sclerosis.

J is TRBJ2-7 and V is TRBV5-5; D remains unclear. Germline CDR1 SGHKS, CDR2 YYEKEE (reference sequence). Deletions cut 1 base from V and 2 bases from J, with 7 bases between. The CDR3 extends over 13 amino acids. The CDR3 nucleotides are TGTGCCAGCAGCTTGCCAGAGGCCTACGAGCAGTACTTC. This encodes CASSLPEAYEQYF. The whole variable domain, remainder taken from reference TRBV5-5 and TRBJ2-7, is DAGVTQSPTHLIKTRGQQVTLRCSPISGHKSVSWYQQVLGQGPQFIFQYYEKEERGRGNFPDRFSARQFPNYSSELNVNALLLGDSALYLCASSLPEAYEQYFGPGTRLTVT.

The chain links TRBV28 to TRBJ2-7, with TRBD1 identical over 10 bases. V shed 7 bases and J 2 bases; nucleotides not matched to a gene: 14. The CDR3 has 17 amino acids. Germline assignment: CDR1 MDHEN and CDR2 SYDVKM. CDR3 DNA: TGTGCCAGCAACGCGGGACAGGGGCCTTATACAACCTACGAGCAGTACTTC. As protein: CASNAGQGPYTTYEQYF.

The chain has TRBV7-2 and TRBJ2-2; D uncertain. Trimming shortened V by 2 bases and J by 2 bases, and 6 bases separated the two germline ends. This CDR3 comprises 14 residues. The germline CDR1 and CDR2 sequences are SGHTA and FQGNSA. This chain's CDR3 is CASSLFINTGELFF. DNA for the CDR3: TGTGCCAGCAGCTTATTTATCAACACCGGGGAGCTGTTTTTT.

V gene TRBV6-5 combines with J gene TRBJ2-7, with TRBD1 matching over 10 bases. The CDR3 has 14 amino acids. The germline CDR1 and CDR2 sequences are MNHEY and SVGAGI. V was pared by 4 bases and J by 5 bases, with 5 bases of the junction left unmatched. The CDR3 nucleotides read TGTGCCAGCAGTTCCGGGACAGGGGCGAACGAGCAGTACTTC. As protein: CASSSGTGANEQYF.

The chain combines TRBV12-3 or TRBV12-4 with TRBJ1-1, with a possible D match to TRBD1 (6 bases). Trimming left V 4 bases short and J 1 base short, with 16 bases between. The length of the CDR3 is 16 residues. The CDR3 bases are TGTGCCAGCAGTTCAAATCGACAGGTTGGGAACACTGAAGCTTTCTTT. Residues: CASSSNRQVGNTEAFF.

This chain links TRBV12-3 or TRBV12-4 with TRBJ2-7; a weak D match, TRBD2 (6 bases). The CDR3 extends over 13 amino acids. The V end lost 3 bases, the J end lost 2 bases, and 8 bases lay between the germline ends. The CDR3 nucleotides read TGTGCCAGCAGTTTTGGCGGGGCCTACGAGCAGTACTTC. Its protein is CASSFGGAYEQYF.

The chain joins TRBV29-1 to TRBJ2-2; TRBD1 matches at 9 bases. Germline V gives CDR1 SQVTM, CDR2 ANQGSEA. This CDR3 region has 14 residues. V gave up 2 bases and J gave up 4 bases; unmatched junction bases: 2. The CDR3 DNA follows: TGCAGCGTTGAAACAGGGGGCGGCACCGGGGAGCTGTTTTTT. It encodes CSVETGGGTGELFF.

This clonotype was seen a single time. The CDR3 DNA follows: TGTGCCAGCAGCTTGGGACAGCCTTCTGGGGCCAACGTCCTGACTTTC. This codes for CASSLGQPSGANVLTF. The V and J genes are TRBV5-6 and TRBJ2-6; D might be TRBD1 (5 bases). The V end lost 0 bases, the J end lost 1 base, and 8 bases lay between the germline ends. This CDR3 contains 16 residues. Germline values: CDR1 SGHDT, CDR2 YYEEEE.

A few counts support this clonotype. V and J are TRBV6-5 and TRBJ2-7; D gene uncertain. This CDR3 spans 14 amino acids. Germline CDR1 and CDR2: MNHEY and SVGAGI. Trimming shortened V by 0 bases and J by 2 bases, and 8 bases separated the two germline ends. The chain's CDR3 is CASSYSIGPYEQYF. In DNA, the CDR3 is TGTGCCAGCAGTTACTCGATAGGGCCCTACGAGCAGTACTTC.

V is TRBV2 and J is TRBJ1-1, with D possibly matching TRBD1 (6 bases). The CDR3 is 13 residues long. V was trimmed by 3 bases and J by 10 bases, leaving 15 bases between them. Germline V gives CDR1 SNHLY, CDR2 FYNNEI. The CDR3 is CASSDGGVGSAFF. CDR3 in DNA: TGTGCCAGCAGTGATGGGGGCGTCGGTTCAGCTTTCTTT.

CDR3 DNA: TGCAGCGTGGGAATGACAGGATCTCCCTACGAGCAGTACTTC. Protein sequence: CSVGMTGSPYEQYF. The gene calls are TRBV29-1 and TRBJ2-7, with a weak D call TRBD1 (6 bases). Between the trimmed V and J ends, which lost 6 bases and 2 bases, there was a span of 17 bases. Per germline, CDR1 SQVTM and CDR2 ANQGSEA. CDR3 length equals 14 residues.

This sequence joins TRBV6-2 or TRBV6-3 and TRBJ1-2; possible D gene TRBD1, 6 bases. This CDR3 region has 14 residues. Trimming shortened V by 3 bases and J by 3 bases, and 11 bases separated the two germline ends. Germline lookup yields CDR1 MNHEY and CDR2 SVGEGT. This CDR3 is CASSYGGPYYGYTF. For the CDR3, the DNA is TGTGCCAGCAGTTATGGGGGCCCCTACTATGGCTACACCTTC.

This chain joins TRBV20-1 and TRBJ2-1; D not certain. The CDR3 runs 13 residues. V was shortened by 8 bases and J by 0 bases, with 11 bases between the two germline ends. Germline CDR1 is DFQATT and CDR2 is SNEGSKA (reference sequence). The CDR3 sequence is CSNWASSYNEQFF. The CDR3 nucleotides read TGCAGTAACTGGGCGAGCTCCTACAATGAGCAGTTCTTC.

The chain carries TRBV6-1 and TRBJ2-7; no reliable D call. Germline-derived CDR1 and CDR2 are MNHNS and SASEGT. V shed 4 bases and J shed 2 bases, with 12 bases lying between them. CDR3 size: 14 residues. In DNA form, the CDR3 reads TGTGCCAGCAGTGTAGGACCACTTACCTACGAGCAGTACTTC. Its protein product is CASSVGPLTYEQYF.

This clonotype showed up just a few times. The genes are TRBV6-1 and TRBJ2-7, with 9 bases aligning to TRBD2. The CDR3 spans 14 residues. V shed 5 bases and J 1 base; nucleotides not matched to a gene: 3. CDR1 and CDR2 from the germline V gene are MNHNS and SASEGT. CDR3 nucleotide sequence: TGTGCCAGCAGTCCGACTAGCGGTTCCTACGAGCAGTACTTC. Protein product: CASSPTSGSYEQYF.

This chain uses TRBV4-1 with TRBJ2-1; the D is unclear. Germline CDR1 reads MGHRA; CDR2 reads YSYEKL. CDR3 size: 14 residues. Trimming took 1 base from V and 4 from J, leaving 8 bases between them. CDR3 coding DNA: TGCGCCAGCAGCCAAGGGCCCGCTTACAATGAGCAGTTCTTC. Its protein is CASSQGPAYNEQFF.

This chain joins TRBV2 and TRBJ2-1; TRBD1 or TRBD2 may be the D gene (6 bases each). V was pared by 2 bases and J by 6 bases, with 17 bases between. Germline V CDR1 and CDR2: SNHLY, FYNNEI. CDR3 size: 16 residues. CDR3 bases: TGTGCCAGCAGTGAATGGGAAGGGGGGTTGGGCAATGAGCAGTTCTTC. Encoded protein: CASSEWEGGLGNEQFF. The variable domain in full, with the rest retrieved from reference TRBV2 and TRBJ2-1, is EPEVTQTPSHQVTQMGQEVILRCVPISNHLYFYWYRQILGQKVEFLVSFYNNEISEKSEIFDDQFSVERPDGSNFTLKIRSTKLEDSAMYFCASSEWEGGLGNEQFFGPGTRLTVL.

J is TRBJ2-1 and V is TRBV7-2, with D perhaps matching TRBD2 (6 bases). V shed 1 base and J shed 7 bases, with 11 bases lying between them. CDR1 and CDR2 (germline): SGHTA, FQGNSA. This CDR3 has 14 amino acids. The CDR3 sequence: CASSLGLGGNEQFF. Written as DNA, the CDR3 is TGTGCCAGCAGCTTAGGACTAGGAGGGAATGAGCAGTTCTTC. Supplemented by reference TRBV7-2 and TRBJ2-1, the full variable domain reads GAGVSQSPSNKVTEKGKDVELRCDPISGHTALYWYRQSLGQGLEFLIYFQGNSAPDKSGLPSDRFSAERTGGSVSTLTIQRTQQEDSAVYLCASSLGLGGNEQFFGPGTRLTVL.